This T cell receptor (beta chain) originates from a study of OX40 agonist ivuxolimab in advanced cancers. About the research overall: The patients got ivuxolimab, which is an agonistic anti-OX40 (CD134) antibody.

The V end was cut by 6 bases, the J end by 1 base, with 9 bases between. Germline V gene sequence: CDR1 MDHEN, CDR2 SYDVKM. The CDR3 runs to 13 residues. Sequenced by immunoSEQ multiplex PCR; TCRdb stores in-frame clones only, minus some. Counted here are roughly 59,000 clones, roughly 84% occurring once; the ten biggest clones make up roughly 2%. This TCR was recovered from an adult with an advanced solid tumor such as melanoma, head and neck, liver or kidney cancer. This rearrangement joins TRBV28 to TRBJ1-2; perhaps TRBD1 as D (5 bases). The specimen comprised CD4+ or CD8+ T cells sorted from blood, sampled in a trial of the OX40 agonist ivuxolimab. CDR3 sequence reads: CASSPGLNYGYTF. The CDR3 nucleotides read TGTGCCAGCAGCCCGGGGCTTAACTATGGCTACACCTTC.